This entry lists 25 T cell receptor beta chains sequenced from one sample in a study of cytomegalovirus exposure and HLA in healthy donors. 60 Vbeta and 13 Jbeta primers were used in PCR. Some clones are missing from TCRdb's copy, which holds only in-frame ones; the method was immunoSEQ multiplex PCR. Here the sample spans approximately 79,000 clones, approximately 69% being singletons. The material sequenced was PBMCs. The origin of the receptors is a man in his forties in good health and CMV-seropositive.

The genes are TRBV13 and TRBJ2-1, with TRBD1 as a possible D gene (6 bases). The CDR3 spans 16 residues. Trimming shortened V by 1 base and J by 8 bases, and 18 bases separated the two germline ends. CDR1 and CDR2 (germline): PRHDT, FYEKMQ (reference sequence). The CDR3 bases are TGTGCCAGCAGCTTAGTAGCCAGGCAGGGGATCGATGAGCAGTTCTTC. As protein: CASSLVARQGIDEQFF.

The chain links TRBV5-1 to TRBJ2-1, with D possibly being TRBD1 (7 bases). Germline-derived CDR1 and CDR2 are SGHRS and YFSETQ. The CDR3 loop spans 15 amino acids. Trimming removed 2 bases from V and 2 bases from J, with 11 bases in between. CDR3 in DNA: TGCGCCAGCAGCTTCGGCGGGACAGCCTACAATGAGCAGTTCTTC. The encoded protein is CASSFGGTAYNEQFF.

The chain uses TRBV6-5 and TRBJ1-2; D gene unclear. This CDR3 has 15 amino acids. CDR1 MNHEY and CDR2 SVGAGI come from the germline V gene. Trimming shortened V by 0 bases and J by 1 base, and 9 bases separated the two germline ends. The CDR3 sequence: CASSYSPGINYGYTF. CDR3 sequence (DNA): TGTGCCAGCAGTTACTCTCCGGGGATTAACTATGGCTACACCTTC.

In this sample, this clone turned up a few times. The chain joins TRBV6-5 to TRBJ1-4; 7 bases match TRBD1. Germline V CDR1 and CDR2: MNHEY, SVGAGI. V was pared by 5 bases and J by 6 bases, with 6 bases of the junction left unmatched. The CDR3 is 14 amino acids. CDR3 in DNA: TGTGCCAGCAGTGTTGGGGACAGCTATGAAAAACTGTTTTTT. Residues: CASSVGDSYEKLFF.

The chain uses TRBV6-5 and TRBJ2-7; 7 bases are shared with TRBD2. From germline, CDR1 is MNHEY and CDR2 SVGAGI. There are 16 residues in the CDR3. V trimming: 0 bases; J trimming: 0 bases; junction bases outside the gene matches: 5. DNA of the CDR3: TGTGCCAGCAGTTACTCGAGTGAGCGGGGCTCCTACGAGCAGTACTTC. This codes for CASSYSSERGSYEQYF.

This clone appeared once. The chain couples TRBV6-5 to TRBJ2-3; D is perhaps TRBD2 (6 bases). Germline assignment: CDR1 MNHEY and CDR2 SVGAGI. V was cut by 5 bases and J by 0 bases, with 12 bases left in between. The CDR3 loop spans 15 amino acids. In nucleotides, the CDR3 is TGTGCCAGCAGTGGGCGGGGCGGGAGCACAGATACGCAGTATTTT. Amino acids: CASSGRGGSTDTQYF.

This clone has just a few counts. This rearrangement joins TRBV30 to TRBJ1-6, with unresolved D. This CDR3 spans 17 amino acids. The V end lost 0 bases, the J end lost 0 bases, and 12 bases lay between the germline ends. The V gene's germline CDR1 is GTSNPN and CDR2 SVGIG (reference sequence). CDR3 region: CAWSVRLSGSYNSPLHF. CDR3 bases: TGTGCCTGGAGTGTACGTCTCAGCGGCTCCTATAATTCACCCCTCCACTTT.

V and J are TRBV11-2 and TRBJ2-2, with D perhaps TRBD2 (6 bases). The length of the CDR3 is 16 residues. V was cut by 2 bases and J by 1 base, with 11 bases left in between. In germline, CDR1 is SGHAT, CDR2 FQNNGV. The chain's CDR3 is CASSLFGTQNTGELFF. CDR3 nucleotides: TGTGCCAGCAGCTTATTTGGGACTCAGAACACCGGGGAGCTGTTTTTT.

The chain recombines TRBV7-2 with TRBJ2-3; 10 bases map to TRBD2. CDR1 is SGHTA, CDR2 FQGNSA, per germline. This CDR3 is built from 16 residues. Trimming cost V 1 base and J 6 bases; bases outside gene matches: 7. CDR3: CASSLVASGGRDTQYF. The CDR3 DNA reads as TGTGCCAGCAGCTTAGTGGCTAGCGGGGGCCGGGATACGCAGTATTTT.

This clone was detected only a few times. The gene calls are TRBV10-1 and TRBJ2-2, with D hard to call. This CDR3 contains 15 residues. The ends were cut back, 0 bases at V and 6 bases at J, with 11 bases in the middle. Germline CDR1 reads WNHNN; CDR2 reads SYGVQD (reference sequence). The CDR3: CASSESTLFPGELFF. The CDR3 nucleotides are TGCGCCAGCAGTGAGTCTACATTGTTCCCCGGGGAGCTGTTTTTT.

CDR3 in DNA: TGTGCCAGCAGTGAAGGGACAGGAGGAGAGACCCAGTACTTC. This codes for CASSEGTGGETQYF. The chain joins TRBV6-1 to TRBJ2-5; 7 positions agree with TRBD1. The CDR3 is made up of 14 amino acids. Losses at the gene ends were 1 base for V and 4 bases for J; bases not matched to a gene: 3. Germline CDR1 MNHNS, CDR2 SASEGT.

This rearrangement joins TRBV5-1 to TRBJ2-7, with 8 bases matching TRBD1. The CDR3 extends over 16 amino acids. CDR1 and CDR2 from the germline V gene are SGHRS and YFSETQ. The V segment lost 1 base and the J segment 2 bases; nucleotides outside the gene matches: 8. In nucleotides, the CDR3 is TGCGCCAGCAGCTTGAGGGGACAGGCTTTGCCCTACGAGCAGTACTTC. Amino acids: CASSLRGQALPYEQYF.

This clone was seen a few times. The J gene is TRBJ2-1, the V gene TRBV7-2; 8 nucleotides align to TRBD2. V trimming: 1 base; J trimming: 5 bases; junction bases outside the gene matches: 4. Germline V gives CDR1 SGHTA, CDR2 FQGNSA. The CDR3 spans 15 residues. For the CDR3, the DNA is TGTGCCAGCAGCTTAGACGGGGGGGACCACAATGAGCAGTTCTTC. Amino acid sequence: CASSLDGGDHNEQFF.

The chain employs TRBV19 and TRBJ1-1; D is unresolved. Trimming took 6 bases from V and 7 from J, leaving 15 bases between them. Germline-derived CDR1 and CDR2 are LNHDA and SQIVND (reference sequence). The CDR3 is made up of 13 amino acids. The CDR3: CASSPPPSSEAFF. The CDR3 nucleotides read TGTGCCAGTAGCCCACCCCCCTCGAGTGAAGCTTTCTTT. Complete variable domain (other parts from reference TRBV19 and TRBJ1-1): DGGITQSPKYLFRKEGQNVTLSCEQNLNHDAMYWYRQDPGQGLRLIYYSQIVNDFQKGDIAEGYSVSREKKESFPLTVTSAQKNPTAFYLCASSPPPSSEAFFGQGTRLTVV.

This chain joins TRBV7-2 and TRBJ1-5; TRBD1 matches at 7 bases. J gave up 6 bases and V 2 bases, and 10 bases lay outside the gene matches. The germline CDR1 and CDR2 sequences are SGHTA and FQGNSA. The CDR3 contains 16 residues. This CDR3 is CASSLPGQRGTQPQHF. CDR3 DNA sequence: TGTGCCAGCAGCTTACCGGGACAGAGAGGGACTCAGCCCCAGCATTTT.

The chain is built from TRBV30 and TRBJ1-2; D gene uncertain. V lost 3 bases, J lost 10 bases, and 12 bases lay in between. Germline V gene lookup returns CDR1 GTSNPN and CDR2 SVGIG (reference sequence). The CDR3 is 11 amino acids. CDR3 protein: CAWRFSQIYTF. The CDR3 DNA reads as TGTGCCTGGAGGTTCTCACAAATCTACACCTTC.

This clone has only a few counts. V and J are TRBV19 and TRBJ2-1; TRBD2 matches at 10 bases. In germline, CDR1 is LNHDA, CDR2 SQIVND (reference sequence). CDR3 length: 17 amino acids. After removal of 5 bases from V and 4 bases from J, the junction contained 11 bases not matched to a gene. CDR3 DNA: TGTGCCAGTAGTTCTAGCGGGAGTCTACTAGGGTACAATGAGCAGTTCTTC. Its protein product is CASSSSGSLLGYNEQFF.

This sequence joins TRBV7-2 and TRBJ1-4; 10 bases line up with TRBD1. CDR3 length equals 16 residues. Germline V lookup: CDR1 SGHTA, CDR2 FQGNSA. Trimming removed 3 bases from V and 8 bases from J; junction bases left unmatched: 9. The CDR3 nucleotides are TGTGCCAGCAGCTTCGACAGGGGGCTACAGGAAGAAAAACTGTTTTTT. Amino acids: CASSFDRGLQEEKLFF.

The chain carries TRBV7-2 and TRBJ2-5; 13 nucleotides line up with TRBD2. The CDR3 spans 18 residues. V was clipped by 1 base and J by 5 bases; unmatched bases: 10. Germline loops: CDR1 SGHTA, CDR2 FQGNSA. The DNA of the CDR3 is TGTGCCAGCAGCTTAGTTAGTACTAGCGGGGGGGCCGGTGAGACCCAGTACTTC. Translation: CASSLVSTSGGAGETQYF.

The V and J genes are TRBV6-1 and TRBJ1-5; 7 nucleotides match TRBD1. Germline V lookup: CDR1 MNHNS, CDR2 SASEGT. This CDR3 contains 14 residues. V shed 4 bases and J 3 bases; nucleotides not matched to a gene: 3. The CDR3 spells CASSGGQANQPQHF. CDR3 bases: TGTGCCAGCAGTGGAGGACAGGCCAATCAGCCCCAGCATTTT.

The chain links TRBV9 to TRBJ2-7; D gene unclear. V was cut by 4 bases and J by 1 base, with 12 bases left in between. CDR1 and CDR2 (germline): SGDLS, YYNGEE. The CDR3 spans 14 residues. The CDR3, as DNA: TGTGCCAGCAGCCCCCTCCTCTTTTCCTACGAGCAGTACTTC. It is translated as CASSPLLFSYEQYF.

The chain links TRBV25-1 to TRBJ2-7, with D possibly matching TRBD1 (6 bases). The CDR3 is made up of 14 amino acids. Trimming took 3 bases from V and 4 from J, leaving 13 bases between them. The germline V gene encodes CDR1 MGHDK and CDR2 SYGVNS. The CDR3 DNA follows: TGTGCCAGCAGTGAGACAGGTTTATGGTACGAGCAGTACTTC. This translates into CASSETGLWYEQYF.

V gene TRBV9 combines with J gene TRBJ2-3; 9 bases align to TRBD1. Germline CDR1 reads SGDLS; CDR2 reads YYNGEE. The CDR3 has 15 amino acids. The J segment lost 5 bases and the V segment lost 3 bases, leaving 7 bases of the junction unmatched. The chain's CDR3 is CASSERQGGLDTQYF. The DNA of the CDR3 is TGTGCCAGCAGCGAACGACAGGGGGGATTAGATACGCAGTATTTT.

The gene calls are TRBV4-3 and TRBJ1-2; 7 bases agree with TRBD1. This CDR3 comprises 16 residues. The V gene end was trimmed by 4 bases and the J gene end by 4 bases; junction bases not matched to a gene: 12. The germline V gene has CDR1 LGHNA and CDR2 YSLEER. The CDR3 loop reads CASSPKGRGHAYGYTF. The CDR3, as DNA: TGCGCCAGCAGCCCCAAGGGAAGGGGGCATGCCTATGGCTACACCTTC.

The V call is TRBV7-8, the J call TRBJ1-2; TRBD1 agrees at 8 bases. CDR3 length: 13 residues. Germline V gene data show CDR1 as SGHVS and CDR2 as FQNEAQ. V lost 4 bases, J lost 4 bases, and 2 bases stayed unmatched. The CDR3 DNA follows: TGTGCCAGCAGCTCGACAGGGGTCTATGGCTACACCTTC. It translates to CASSSTGVYGYTF. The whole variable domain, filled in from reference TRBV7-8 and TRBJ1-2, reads GAGVSQSPRYKVAKRGQDVALRCDPISGHVSLFWYQQALGQGPEFLTYFQNEAQLDKSGLPSDRFFAERPEGSVSTLKIQRTQQEDSAVYLCASSSTGVYGYTFGSGTRLTVV.